This T cell receptor (beta chain) was profiled in a study of blood T cells in healthy people across ages. Overall study findings and caveats: Expanded clonotype changes were possibly confounded by unknown donor CMV status. With naive T cell percentage, TCR beta diversity showed a strong correlation.

Concerning this clonotype itself: Its target is not known.

The CDR3 is made up of 11 amino acids. Germline CDR1 and CDR2: SGHAT and FQNNGV. V was clipped by 8 bases and J by 10 bases, with 15 bases between them. With a J-beta primer mix and a sample-barcoded 5' primer, a second PCR ran about 7 to 11 cycles. Every molecule of cDNA carried a tag from a template-switch adaptor with 12 random nucleotides. TCRdb ran MiXCR on the 5' RACE reads and lists one entry per CDR3 protein. Of 1.5 million to 2 million distinct CDR3 sequences detected, roughly 30% appear once; the ten largest clones hold 7.7%. The sequencing sample was made of blood. The TCR comes from a woman under 40 in good health. This rearrangement joins TRBV11-2 to TRBJ2-7; TRBD2 might be the D (5 bases). CDR3 sequence reads: CASSPGRAQYF. DNA for the CDR3: TGTGCCAGCTCACCGGGAAGAGCCCAGTACTTC.